Shown below are 3 T cell receptor beta chains from a single sample sequenced in a study of T cell responses to AZD1222 COVID-19 vaccine. Using immunoSEQ multiplex PCR, the repertoire was profiled, and TCRdb retains in-frame clones only, with some absent. This table has about 120,000 clones, about 90% appearing once. Material: peripheral blood, obtained on day 0 of AZD1222 vaccination. Receptors originate from an adult in good health.

V gene TRBV6-5 combines with J gene TRBJ1-4; maybe TRBD1 (5 bases). Germline V gene data show CDR1 as MNHEY and CDR2 as SVGAGI. The CDR3 length is 13 residues. Trimming cost V 7 bases and J 4 bases, with 10 bases left between them. CDR3 nucleotides: TGTGCCAGCACGAGACAGTTTAATGAAAAACTGTTTTTT. This codes for CASTRQFNEKLFF.

The chain couples TRBV30 to TRBJ1-1, with unresolved D. Trimming removed 0 bases at V and 11 bases at J, with 16 bases between. Germline lookup yields CDR1 GTSNPN and CDR2 SVGIG (reference sequence). This CDR3 is built from 13 residues. The CDR3 bases are TGTGCCTGGAGTGTTTGGACGGGCGCAGAGGCTTTCTTT. This codes for CAWSVWTGAEAFF.

The V and J genes are TRBV3-1 (or the pseudogene TRBV3-2) and TRBJ1-4; D call uncertain. V was trimmed by 3 bases and J by 5 bases, leaving 13 bases between them. Germline V gene lookup returns CDR1 LGHDT and CDR2 YNNKEL (reference sequence). This CDR3 is 15 amino acids long. The chain's CDR3 is CASSHGGSLNEKLFF. CDR3 DNA: TGTGCCAGCAGCCACGGCGGGAGTTTGAATGAAAAACTGTTTTTT.